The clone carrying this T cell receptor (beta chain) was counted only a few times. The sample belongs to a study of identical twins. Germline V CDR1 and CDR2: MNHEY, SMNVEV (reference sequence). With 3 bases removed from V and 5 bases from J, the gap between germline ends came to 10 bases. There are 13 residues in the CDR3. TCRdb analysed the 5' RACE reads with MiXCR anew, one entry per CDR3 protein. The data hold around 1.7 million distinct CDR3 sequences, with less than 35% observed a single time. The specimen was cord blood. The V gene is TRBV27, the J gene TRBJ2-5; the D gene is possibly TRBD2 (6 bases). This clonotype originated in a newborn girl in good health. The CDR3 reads CASSLGGWETQYF. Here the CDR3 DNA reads TGTGCCAGCAGTTTGGGGGGATGGGAGACCCAGTACTTC.